The rows below give T cell receptor beta chains drawn from one sample of a study of T cell changes during pregnancy in multiple sclerosis. The data were produced by immunoSEQ multiplex PCR, yet TCRdb's version contains in-frame clones alone and is incomplete. The profile covers around 67,000 clones, with 85% to 90% appearing a single time and more than 8% taken by the ten largest. The sequencing here drew on peripheral blood, taken after pregnancy. These receptors originate from a female donor in good health, enrolled as a control in a pregnancy study. Both conserved end residues are part of each CDR3. D genes are given only for firm matches. Only some rows state a clone size, as once, few, many or a class for expanded clones.

size	D	J	V	DNA	CDR3
once	TRBD2	TRBJ2-5	TRBV29-1	TGCAGCGTTGCGGGTCCAGCGGGAGTGGAGACCCAGTACTTC	CSVAGPAGVETQYF
-	-	TRBJ2-1	TRBV4-3	TGCGCCAGCAGCCAAGATCTTGGCGGTGAGCAGTTCTTC	CASSQDLGGEQFF
-	-	TRBJ2-2	TRBV4-1	TGCGCCAGCAGCCAACCGAGAGGGGAGCTGTTTTTT	CASSQPRGELFF
-	-	TRBJ1-5	TRBV7-6	TGTGCCAGCAGCCATGGGGGCGTCGATCAGCCCCAGCATTTT	CASSHGGVDQPQHF
-	TRBD1	TRBJ2-2	TRBV15	TGTGCCACCAGAGGGACAGGGTCGGCCACCGGGGAGCTGTTTTTT	CATRGTGSATGELFF
-	TRBD1	TRBJ1-5	TRBV15	TGTGCCACCAGCAGAGATCCGGGACAGGGGGCAAAGGAGCCCCAGCATTTT	CATSRDPGQGAKEPQHF
-	-	TRBJ1-2	TRBV7-8	TGTGCCAGCAGCTTAATCCCCGGACAGAGGTATGGCTACACCTTC	CASSLIPGQRYGYTF
-	TRBD2	TRBJ2-1	TRBV11-2	TGTGCCAGCAGCCTACTAGCGGGAACGTACAATGAGCAGTTCTTC	CASSLLAGTYNEQFF
once	-	TRBJ2-1	TRBV11-3	TGTGCCAGCCGCAGGGGAGGGGGGAGCTCCTACAATGAGCAGTTCTTC	CASRRGGGSSYNEQFF
-	-	TRBJ2-3	TRBV6-1	TGTGCCAGCAAACGAGGAGGAGACACAGATACGCAGTATTTT	CASKRGGDTDTQYF
-	-	TRBJ1-1	TRBV11-2	TGTGCCAGCAGCTTACGGACTATGAACACTGAAGCTTTCTTT	CASSLRTMNTEAFF
-	TRBD1	TRBJ2-4	TRBV10-3	TGTGCCATCAGCCAGGGGGACATTCAGTACTTC	CAISQGDIQYF
-	-	TRBJ1-1	TRBV7-2	TGTGCCAGCAGCTTAGCGCGAGGGGGTAGGGCTGAAGCTTTCTTT	CASSLARGGRAEAFF
-	-	TRBJ2-7	TRBV4-2	TGTGCCAGCAGCCAAGATCTCGAGACTAACACCTACGAGCAGTACTTC	CASSQDLETNTYEQYF
-	TRBD1	TRBJ1-5	TRBV5-5	TGTGTCAGCAGCGGAGGACAGGGGGCTTTAAGCAATCAGCCCCAGCATTTT	CVSSGGQGALSNQPQHF
-	TRBD2	TRBJ2-2	TRBV19	TGTGCCAGTAGCCTAGCGGGGGGAAAAACCGGGGAGCTGTTTTTT	CASSLAGGKTGELFF
-	-	TRBJ1-3	TRBV5-5	TGTGCCAGCAGCATGGGACATGCCGTTGCTGGAAACACCATATATTTT	CASSMGHAVAGNTIYF
-	-	TRBJ2-7	TRBV7-9	TGTGCCAGCAGCTTACAGGGGATCTCCTACGAGCAGTACTTC	CASSLQGISYEQYF
-	-	TRBJ2-5	TRBV18	TGTGCCAGCTCACTTGCCGGGTCTCAAGAGACCCAGTACTTC	CASSLAGSQETQYF
-	-	TRBJ2-7	TRBV18	TGTGCCAGCTCACCACCTTCCCGAGGCTACGAGCAGTACTTC	CASSPPSRGYEQYF
-	-	TRBJ2-1	TRBV19	TGTGCCAGTAGTACTAAGACGGGTGGGGCATCGCAGTTCTTC	CASSTKTGGASQFF
-	TRBD1	TRBJ2-5	TRBV5-1	TGCGCCAGCAGCCCCGGGGCAGGGGGCGAGGAGACCCAGTACTTC	CASSPGAGGEETQYF
-	TRBD2	TRBJ2-1	TRBV5-1	TGCGCCAGCAGCTTGGCTAGCGGGGGGTACAATGAGCAGTTCTTC	CASSLASGGYNEQFF
-	-	TRBJ1-1	TRBV5-1	TGCGCCAGCAGCTCTACAGGGCAGAACACTGAAGCTTTCTTT	CASSSTGQNTEAFF
-	-	TRBJ2-7	TRBV5-4	TGTGCCAGCAGCTGGGTACCCGGGTCCTCCTCCTACGAGCAGTACTTC	CASSWVPGSSSYEQYF
-	-	TRBJ1-1	TRBV11-2	TGTGCCAGCAGCCGGAGGGGGGGGAGGGGGAACACTGAAGCTTTCTTT	CASSRRGGRGNTEAFF
-	TRBD2	TRBJ2-7	TRBV7-2	TGTGCCAGCAGCAGACTAGCGGGGGGTCCCTACGAGCAGTACTTC	CASSRLAGGPYEQYF
-	TRBD2	TRBJ2-3	TRBV4-3	TGCGCCAGCAGGACTAGCGGGGGGACAGATACGCAGTATTTT	CASRTSGGTDTQYF
-	-	TRBJ1-1	TRBV29-1	TGCAGCGTTGATCAGGTATCCCGCCTCCCCTCCACGAACACTGAAGCTTTCTTT	CSVDQVSRLPSTNTEAFF
-	-	TRBJ2-7	TRBV6-5	TGTGCCAGCAGTTACTCGAACGGGGGCTCCTACGAGCAGTACTTC	CASSYSNGGSYEQYF
-	-	TRBJ1-1	TRBV11-3	TGTGCCAGCAGATCCGGACAGCCTGCGACTGAAGCTTTCTTT	CASRSGQPATEAFF
once	-	TRBJ1-1	TRBV30	TGTGCCTGGAGTAAGGGAGAGGGCACTGAAGCTTTCTTT	CAWSKGEGTEAFF
-	-	TRBJ2-7	TRBV21-1	TGTGCCAGCAGCAAAAGGAGACTGAAGGTCTGTCCCTACGAGCAGTACTTC	CASSKRRLKVCPYEQYF
few	-	TRBJ2-2	TRBV5-4	TGTGCCAGCAGCCAAGGGGGTTTGAACACCGGGGAGCTGTTTTTT	CASSQGGLNTGELFF
-	-	TRBJ2-2	TRBV10-3	TGTGCCATCAGTATAACCGGGGAGCTGTTTTTT	CAISITGELFF
-	TRBD1	TRBJ1-2	TRBV29-1	TGCAGCGTTGAACGGGACAGGGGTACAGGGGGCTACACCTTC	CSVERDRGTGGYTF
few	TRBD1	TRBJ1-1	TRBV6-1	TGTGCCAGCAGTACCCGGACAGGGGACACTGAAGCTTTCTTT	CASSTRTGDTEAFF
-	TRBD1	TRBJ1-3	TRBV30	TGTGCCTGGAGTCGGACAGGGAAAGCCGGAAACACCATATATTTT	CAWSRTGKAGNTIYF
-	TRBD1	TRBJ1-1	TRBV19	TGTGCCAGTAGTATAGATAAGGGACAGAAGAACACTGAAGCTTTCTTT	CASSIDKGQKNTEAFF
-	TRBD2	TRBJ2-7	TRBV9	TGTGCCAGCAGCGCTACCGAGGGACTAGTGAGGTACGAGCAGTACTTC	CASSATEGLVRYEQYF
-	TRBD1	TRBJ1-4	TRBV2	TGTGCCAGCAGTGAGGTGGGGACAGCTAATGAAAAACTGTTTTTT	CASSEVGTANEKLFF
-	-	TRBJ2-1	TRBV7-2	TGTGCCAGCAGCCCCTCAGACAATGAGCAGTTCTTC	CASSPSDNEQFF
-	-	TRBJ2-2	TRBV5-6	TGTGCCAGCAGCTCGCGGTTTAGCCAGAACACCGGGGAGCTGTTTTTT	CASSSRFSQNTGELFF
-	TRBD1	TRBJ2-3	TRBV27	TGTGCCAGCAGCCGGGGACAGGGGGCAGTCAGTACAGATACGCAGTATTTT	CASSRGQGAVSTDTQYF
-	-	TRBJ1-3	TRBV5-1	TGCGCCAGCAGCTCGGGTGGCAGCGCTGGAAACACCATATATTTT	CASSSGGSAGNTIYF
-	-	TRBJ1-1	TRBV5-6	TGTGCCAGCAGCTTTAACAGGGACACTGAAGCTTTCTTT	CASSFNRDTEAFF